The rows below give T cell receptor beta chains drawn from one sample of a study of prognosis after radiotherapy for stage I lung cancer. TCRdb used MiXCR to reprocess the multiplex PCR reads, holding one entry per CDR3 protein. Of around 21,000 distinct CDR3 sequences listed, 45% to 50% are singletons. The sequencing used PBMCs, collected before or after stereotactic body radiation therapy (not recorded which). All receptors come from a donor of 50 years or more with non-small cell lung cancer. The CDR3 runs from the conserved cysteine through the conserved F or W. Fields, in order: V gene, J gene, CDR3 protein.

TRBV7-9	TRBJ2-1	CASSPSGRVSYNEQFF
TRBV28	TRBJ1-2	CASTKWGSLPGYTF
TRBV20-1	TRBJ2-3	CSAPGGGGTDTQYF
TRBV7-6	TRBJ2-7	CASSSRPGGEQYF
TRBV28	TRBJ2-7	CASSSPGQGTYEQYF
TRBV20-1	TRBJ2-3	CSAPGTSGSPTDTQYF
TRBV2	TRBJ1-3	CASSERFQGTGNTIYF
TRBV7-2	TRBJ2-1	CASSLAPGLSYNEQFF
TRBV2	TRBJ1-5	CASRHGQGDGNQPQHF
TRBV2	TRBJ1-5	CASTQDASSNKPRHF
TRBV6-4	TRBJ2-3	CASSRTGGLADTQYF
TRBV2	TRBJ2-5	CASKVQETQYF
TRBV6-1	TRBJ1-5	CASRPGGARGSQPQHF
TRBV6-1	TRBJ2-3	CASRGLGTDTDTQYF
TRBV6-2/TRBV6-3	TRBJ2-7	CASRGAGSYEQYF
TRBV5-5	TRBJ1-5	CASSLRMDRGDQPQHF
TRBV11-3	TRBJ2-5	CASSLEGASLQETQYF
TRBV10-2	TRBJ2-7	CASMWGDGLYEQYF
TRBV5-1	TRBJ2-2	CASSLLAGRGVGELFF
TRBV6-2/TRBV6-3	TRBJ2-1	CSSSYIGTSGRARNEQFF
TRBV20-1	TRBJ2-7	CSARALAEGYEQYF
TRBV19	TRBJ2-7	CASSIDPPGRASSYEQYF
TRBV19	TRBJ2-7	CASSTTASYEQYF
TRBV5-1	TRBJ2-3	CASPSRGGGTDTQYF
TRBV6-1	TRBJ2-6	CASSQGSGANVLTF
TRBV19	TRBJ1-6	CASTFGSLGLNSPLHF
TRBV5-1	TRBJ2-7	CASSLASGGGSYEQYF